The rows below give T cell receptor beta chains drawn from one sample of a study of OX40 agonist ivuxolimab in advanced cancers. Repertoires were generated with immunoSEQ multiplex PCR, while TCRdb's copy carries only in-frame clones and drops some. The sample contains about 73,000 clones, 80% to 90% of which appear only once. Here the sequenced sample was CD4+ or CD8+ T cells sorted from blood, taken in a trial of the OX40 agonist ivuxolimab. The receptors stem from an adult with an advanced solid tumor such as melanoma, head and neck, liver or kidney cancer. CDR3s include the opening cysteine and the closing phenylalanine or tryptophan. The order of the fields is V gene, J gene, clone size, D gene, CDR3 protein, CDR3 DNA. D genes are given only for firm matches. Clone size, where shown, is once, few, many, or a class for clones that have expanded.

v_call: TRBV28; j_call: TRBJ2-7; clone_size: NA; d_call: NA; cdr3_aa: CASTPSGDEQYF; cdr3_nt: TGTGCCAGCACCCCCTCGGGGGACGAGCAGTACTTC
v_call: TRBV19; j_call: TRBJ2-3; clone_size: NA; d_call: TRBD2; cdr3_aa: CASSRRTSGSFADTQYF; cdr3_nt: TGTGCCAGTAGTCGCCGGACTAGCGGGAGTTTCGCAGATACGCAGTATTTT
v_call: TRBV6-6; j_call: TRBJ2-3; clone_size: NA; d_call: NA; cdr3_aa: CASSLGGNTDTQYF; cdr3_nt: TGTGCCAGCAGCCTGGGCGGGAATACAGATACGCAGTATTTT
v_call: TRBV2; j_call: TRBJ2-3; clone_size: NA; d_call: NA; cdr3_aa: CASSERGYTDTQYF; cdr3_nt: TGTGCCAGCAGTGAAAGGGGTTACACAGATACGCAGTATTTT
v_call: TRBV19; j_call: TRBJ2-7; clone_size: NA; d_call: TRBD2; cdr3_aa: CATQGLDEQYF; cdr3_nt: TGTGCCACCCAAGGACTAGACGAGCAGTACTTC
v_call: TRBV6-5; j_call: TRBJ2-7; clone_size: few; d_call: TRBD1; cdr3_aa: CATKVGTGDSYEQYF; cdr3_nt: TGTGCCACAAAGGTCGGGACAGGAGACTCCTACGAGCAGTACTTC
v_call: TRBV7-9; j_call: TRBJ2-1; clone_size: NA; d_call: NA; cdr3_aa: CASSLDFSYNEQFF; cdr3_nt: TGTGCCAGCAGCTTAGATTTCTCCTACAATGAGCAGTTCTTC
v_call: TRBV2; j_call: TRBJ2-1; clone_size: NA; d_call: TRBD2; cdr3_aa: CASMGLAIHNEQFF; cdr3_nt: TGTGCCAGCATGGGACTAGCGATACACAATGAGCAGTTCTTC
v_call: TRBV4-1; j_call: TRBJ2-5; clone_size: NA; d_call: TRBD2; cdr3_aa: CASSQERGVAGETQYF; cdr3_nt: TGCGCCAGCAGCCAAGAAAGAGGGGTAGCGGGGGAGACCCAGTACTTC
v_call: TRBV28; j_call: TRBJ1-5; clone_size: NA; d_call: NA; cdr3_aa: CASSYGLNQPQHF; cdr3_nt: TGTGCCAGCAGTTACGGCCTCAATCAGCCCCAGCATTTT
v_call: TRBV10-1; j_call: TRBJ2-1; clone_size: NA; d_call: TRBD1; cdr3_aa: CASSRGQADYNEQFF; cdr3_nt: TGCGCCAGCAGTCGTGGACAGGCGGACTACAATGAGCAGTTCTTC
v_call: TRBV2; j_call: TRBJ1-2; clone_size: few; d_call: NA; cdr3_aa: CASSVGRADYYGYTF; cdr3_nt: TGTGCCAGCAGTGTAGGCAGGGCGGATTACTATGGCTACACCTTC
v_call: TRBV5-5; j_call: TRBJ1-3; clone_size: NA; d_call: NA; cdr3_aa: CASSLWLFGSDGNTIYF; cdr3_nt: TGTGCCAGCAGCTTGTGGTTGTTTGGGTCAGATGGAAACACCATATATTTT
v_call: TRBV14; j_call: TRBJ2-7; clone_size: NA; d_call: NA; cdr3_aa: CASSQGKVQLSYEQYF; cdr3_nt: TGTGCCAGCAGCCAAGGGAAGGTCCAGCTCTCCTACGAGCAGTACTTC
v_call: TRBV19; j_call: TRBJ2-6; clone_size: NA; d_call: TRBD1; cdr3_aa: CASSMWGQGAGSGANVLTF; cdr3_nt: TGTGCCAGTAGTATGTGGGGACAGGGGGCCGGGTCTGGGGCCAACGTCCTGACTTTC
v_call: TRBV6-5; j_call: TRBJ2-3; clone_size: NA; d_call: TRBD1; cdr3_aa: CASTRTGSDTQYF; cdr3_nt: TGTGCCAGCACCCGGACAGGGTCAGATACGCAGTATTTT
v_call: TRBV6-6; j_call: TRBJ1-4; clone_size: NA; d_call: NA; cdr3_aa: CASCQGTYPNEKLFF; cdr3_nt: TGTGCCAGCTGCCAAGGGACGTACCCGAATGAAAAACTGTTTTTT
v_call: TRBV10-3; j_call: TRBJ2-3; clone_size: NA; d_call: NA; cdr3_aa: CAISVGGGNSFADTQYF; cdr3_nt: TGTGCCATCAGTGTTGGGGGAGGAAATTCTTTCGCAGATACGCAGTATTTT
v_call: TRBV7-2; j_call: TRBJ2-7; clone_size: NA; d_call: TRBD2; cdr3_aa: CASSLLSSGTPSYEQYF; cdr3_nt: TGTGCCAGCAGCTTACTGTCTAGCGGGACCCCCTCCTACGAGCAGTACTTC
v_call: TRBV19; j_call: TRBJ2-5; clone_size: NA; d_call: NA; cdr3_aa: CASSPTGVQETQYF; cdr3_nt: TGTGCCAGTAGCCCCACGGGGGTACAAGAGACCCAGTACTTC
v_call: TRBV5-6; j_call: TRBJ1-6; clone_size: NA; d_call: NA; cdr3_aa: CASSLGLNSYNSPLHF; cdr3_nt: TGTGCCAGCAGCTTGGGGCTCAACTCCTATAATTCACCCCTCCACTTT
v_call: TRBV19; j_call: TRBJ1-2; clone_size: NA; d_call: NA; cdr3_aa: CASSIQGRRGYTF; cdr3_nt: TGTGCCAGTAGTATTCAGGGGCGAAGAGGCTACACCTTC
v_call: TRBV5-4; j_call: TRBJ1-2; clone_size: NA; d_call: NA; cdr3_aa: CASSLDLAGYTF; cdr3_nt: TGTGCCAGCAGCTTGGATTTAGCTGGCTACACCTTC
v_call: TRBV6-5; j_call: TRBJ1-1; clone_size: NA; d_call: NA; cdr3_aa: CASSYSLGLRTEAFF; cdr3_nt: TGTGCCAGCAGTTACTCGTTAGGGTTAAGAACTGAAGCTTTCTTT
v_call: TRBV5-1; j_call: TRBJ2-5; clone_size: once; d_call: TRBD1; cdr3_aa: CASSLVDRGETQYF; cdr3_nt: TGCGCCAGCAGCTTGGTTGACAGGGGAGAGACCCAGTACTTC
v_call: TRBV5-1; j_call: TRBJ2-7; clone_size: NA; d_call: NA; cdr3_aa: CASSLGKSYEQYF; cdr3_nt: TGCGCCAGCAGCTTGGGCAAATCCTACGAGCAGTACTTC
v_call: TRBV6-1; j_call: TRBJ2-6; clone_size: NA; d_call: TRBD1; cdr3_aa: CASSEAVTGAGANVLTF; cdr3_nt: TGTGCCAGCAGTGAAGCCGTCACAGGGGCTGGGGCCAACGTCCTGACTTTC
v_call: TRBV2; j_call: TRBJ2-6; clone_size: NA; d_call: TRBD1; cdr3_aa: CASSFDRASSGANVLTF; cdr3_nt: TGTGCCAGCAGTTTTGACAGGGCGAGCTCTGGGGCCAACGTCCTGACTTTC
v_call: TRBV27; j_call: TRBJ2-1; clone_size: NA; d_call: TRBD2; cdr3_aa: CASSWVKAGASYNEQFF; cdr3_nt: TGTGCCAGCAGTTGGGTAAAAGCGGGAGCCTCCTACAATGAGCAGTTCTTC
v_call: TRBV7-2; j_call: TRBJ2-1; clone_size: NA; d_call: NA; cdr3_aa: CASSQSTYNEQFF; cdr3_nt: TGTGCCAGCAGCCAGTCGACTTACAATGAGCAGTTCTTC
v_call: TRBV11-2; j_call: TRBJ2-2; clone_size: NA; d_call: TRBD2; cdr3_aa: CASSSGGVNTGELFF; cdr3_nt: TGTGCCAGCAGCTCGGGGGGGGTTAACACCGGGGAGCTGTTTTTT
v_call: TRBV5-1; j_call: TRBJ2-1; clone_size: NA; d_call: NA; cdr3_aa: CASSGRFSFLSYNEQFF; cdr3_nt: TGCGCCAGCAGCGGGCGTTTTTCGTTCCTTTCCTACAATGAGCAGTTCTTC
v_call: TRBV5-6; j_call: TRBJ2-1; clone_size: NA; d_call: TRBD2; cdr3_aa: CASSLLGSGSKHEQFF; cdr3_nt: TGTGCCAGCAGCTTGCTTGGTAGCGGGAGCAAACATGAGCAGTTCTTC